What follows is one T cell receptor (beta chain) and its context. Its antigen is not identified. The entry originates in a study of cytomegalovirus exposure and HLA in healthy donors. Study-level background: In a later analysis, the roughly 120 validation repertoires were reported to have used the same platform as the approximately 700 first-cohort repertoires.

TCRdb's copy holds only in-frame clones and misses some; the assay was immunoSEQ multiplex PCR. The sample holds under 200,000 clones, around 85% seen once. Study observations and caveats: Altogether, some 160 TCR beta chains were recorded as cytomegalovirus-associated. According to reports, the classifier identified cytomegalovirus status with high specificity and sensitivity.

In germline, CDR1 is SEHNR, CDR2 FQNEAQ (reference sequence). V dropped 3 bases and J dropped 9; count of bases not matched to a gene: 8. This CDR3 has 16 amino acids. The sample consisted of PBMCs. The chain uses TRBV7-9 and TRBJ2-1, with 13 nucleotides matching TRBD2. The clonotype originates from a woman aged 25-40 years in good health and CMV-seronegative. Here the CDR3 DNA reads TGTGCCAGCAGCTTGGCCGGCGGACTAGCGGGAGTTGAGCAGTTCTTC. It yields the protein CASSLAGGLAGVEQFF.